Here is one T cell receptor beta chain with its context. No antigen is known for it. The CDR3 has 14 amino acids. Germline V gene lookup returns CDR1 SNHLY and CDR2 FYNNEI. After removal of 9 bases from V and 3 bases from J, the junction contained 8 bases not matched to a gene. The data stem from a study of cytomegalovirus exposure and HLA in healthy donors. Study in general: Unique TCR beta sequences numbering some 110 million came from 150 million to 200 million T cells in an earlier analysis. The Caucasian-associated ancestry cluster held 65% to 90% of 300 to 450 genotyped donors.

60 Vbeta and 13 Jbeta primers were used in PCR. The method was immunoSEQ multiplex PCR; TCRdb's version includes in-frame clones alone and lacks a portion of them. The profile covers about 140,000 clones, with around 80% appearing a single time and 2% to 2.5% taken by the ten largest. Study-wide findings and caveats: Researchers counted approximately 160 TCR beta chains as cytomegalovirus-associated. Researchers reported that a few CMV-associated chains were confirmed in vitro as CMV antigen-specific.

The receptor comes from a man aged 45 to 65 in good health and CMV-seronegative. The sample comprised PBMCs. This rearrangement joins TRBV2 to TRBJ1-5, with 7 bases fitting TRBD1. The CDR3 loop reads CASSNQGDNQPQHF. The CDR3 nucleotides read TGTGCCAGTAGTAATCAGGGGGACAATCAGCCCCAGCATTTT.